The 17 T cell receptor beta chains below all came from one sample that was sequenced in a study of OX40 agonist ivuxolimab in advanced cancers. Here immunoSEQ multiplex PCR was the method, and the copy in TCRdb shows in-frame clones only, minus some. Of 65,000 to 85,000 clones in the sample, over 75% are singletons; the top ten hold around 2.9%. Sequences were derived from CD4+ or CD8+ T cells sorted from blood, sampled in a trial of the OX40 agonist ivuxolimab. Every receptor here comes from an adult with an advanced solid tumor such as melanoma, head and neck, liver or kidney cancer.

V is TRBV7-8 and J is TRBJ1-5, with 9 nucleotides matching TRBD1. Per germline, CDR1 SGHVS and CDR2 FQNEAQ. CDR3 size: 15 residues. V lost 5 bases, J lost 6 bases, and 8 bases stayed unmatched. CDR3 protein: CASSPGQGEGQPQHF. In nucleotides, the CDR3 is TGTGCCAGCAGCCCGGGACAGGGTGAGGGTCAGCCCCAGCATTTT. Supplemented by reference TRBV7-8 and TRBJ1-5, the full variable domain reads GAGVSQSPRYKVAKRGQDVALRCDPISGHVSLFWYQQALGQGPEFLTYFQNEAQLDKSGLPSDRFFAERPEGSVSTLKIQRTQQEDSAVYLCASSPGQGEGQPQHFGDGTRLSIL.

Here the CDR3 reads CASSYSVTGSPLHF. CDR3 coding DNA: TGTGCCAGCAGTTACTCTGTTACGGGTTCACCCCTCCACTTT. The chain recombines TRBV6-5 with TRBJ1-6, with D hard to call. V was pared by 0 bases and J by 9 bases, with 9 bases between. This CDR3 has 14 residues. Germline CDR1 reads MNHEY; CDR2 reads SVGAGI.

This clone has a single count. V gene TRBV5-5 combines with J gene TRBJ2-5, with TRBD2 matching 9 bases. V was pared by 4 bases and J by 1 base, with 2 bases of the junction left unmatched. CDR1 and CDR2 from the germline V gene are SGHKS and YYEKEE (reference sequence). The CDR3 sequence is 14 residues long. The CDR3 is CASSASGTQETQYF. CDR3 sequence (DNA): TGTGCCAGCAGCGCTAGCGGGACCCAAGAGACCCAGTACTTC. The whole variable domain, filled in from reference TRBV5-5 and TRBJ2-5, reads DAGVTQSPTHLIKTRGQQVTLRCSPISGHKSVSWYQQVLGQGPQFIFQYYEKEERGRGNFPDRFSARQFPNYSSELNVNALLLGDSALYLCASSASGTQETQYFGPGTRLLVL.

The chain recombines TRBV19 with TRBJ1-3; TRBD1 aligns across 11 bases. Germline V lookup: CDR1 LNHDA, CDR2 SQIVND (reference sequence). The CDR3 is made up of 15 amino acids. V was pared by 4 bases and J by 2 bases, with 1 base of the junction left unmatched. The CDR3 nucleotides read TGTGCCAGTAGTAAGGGACAGGGGGCTGGAAACACCATATATTTT. Translating it yields CASSKGQGAGNTIYF.

This clone has a single count. The chain recombines TRBV19 with TRBJ1-2; TRBD1 is a possible D gene (6 bases). Trimming stripped 4 bases from V and 4 bases from J, with 19 bases between. There are 16 residues in the CDR3. Germline V gene lookup returns CDR1 LNHDA and CDR2 SQIVND (reference sequence). The CDR3 DNA follows: TGTGCCAGTAGTACGGCAGGGGAGGTATTGGGCTATGGCTACACCTTC. Translating gives CASSTAGEVLGYGYTF. The complete variable domain, with remaining parts taken from reference TRBV19 and TRBJ1-2, reads DGGITQSPKYLFRKEGQNVTLSCEQNLNHDAMYWYRQDPGQGLRLIYYSQIVNDFQKGDIAEGYSVSREKKESFPLTVTSAQKNPTAFYLCASSTAGEVLGYGYTFGSGTRLTVV.

This clone was detected only a few times. Other DNA sequences in this sample translate to the same CDR3. The rearrangement joins TRBV27 to TRBJ2-7; D perhaps matches TRBD1 (6 bases). The CDR3 loop spans 13 amino acids. Deletions cut 5 bases from V and 3 bases from J, with 11 bases between. Germline V lookup: CDR1 MNHEY, CDR2 SMNVEV (reference sequence). The CDR3 loop reads CASSLQGFYEQYF. The CDR3, as DNA: TGTGCCAGCAGTCTACAGGGTTTCTACGAGCAGTACTTC.

The rearrangement joins TRBV6-5 to TRBJ1-6, with a tentative D call TRBD1 (5 bases). Between the trimmed V and J ends, which lost 7 bases and 10 bases, there was a span of 20 bases. Germline V gene lookup returns CDR1 MNHEY and CDR2 SVGAGI. The CDR3 runs to 15 residues. The chain's CDR3 is CASTRSDRGDSPLHF. In DNA form, the CDR3 reads TGTGCCAGCACTAGATCAGACCGGGGGGACTCACCCCTCCACTTT.

The chain is built from TRBV19 and TRBJ1-5, with D perhaps matching TRBD1 (6 bases). This CDR3 has 14 residues. Per the germline V gene, CDR1 is LNHDA and CDR2 is SQIVND (reference sequence). V lost 1 base and J lost 6, with 10 bases in between. CDR3 sequence (DNA): TGTGCCAGTAGTATAGCACAGGGTATTCAGCCCCAGCATTTT. It translates to CASSIAQGIQPQHF.

This clone was recorded a few times. The CDR3 reads CASSFGGASYEQYF. As DNA, the CDR3 is TGCGCCAGCAGCTTCGGTGGGGCCTCCTACGAGCAGTACTTC. The chain combines TRBV5-1 with TRBJ2-7; D is perhaps TRBD1 (5 bases). Trimming shortened V by 2 bases and J by 0 bases, and 9 bases separated the two germline ends. Germline V gene sequence: CDR1 SGHRS, CDR2 YFSETQ. The CDR3 runs 14 residues.

J is TRBJ1-5 and V is TRBV5-4; D may be TRBD1 (5 bases). Looked up from germline, CDR1 is SGHNT and CDR2 is YYREEE (reference sequence). The CDR3 has 15 residues. V was cut by 4 bases and J by 7 bases, with 18 bases left in between. CDR3 sequence reads: CASSPGTQPGQPQHF. CDR3 coding DNA: TGTGCCAGCAGCCCCGGGACGCAACCGGGGCAGCCCCAGCATTTT.

The chain has TRBV19 and TRBJ1-5, with D maybe TRBD1 (5 bases). This CDR3 comprises 15 residues. CDR1 and CDR2 (germline): LNHDA, SQIVND (reference sequence). V lost 8 bases and J lost 5, with 19 bases in between. The chain's CDR3 is CASLNLQGSYQPQHF. The CDR3 coding sequence is TGTGCCAGTCTAAACCTCCAGGGTAGTTATCAGCCCCAGCATTTT.

This clone was seen more than once but under ten times. This chain joins TRBV4-1 and TRBJ1-5; D gene uncertain. The germline V gene encodes CDR1 MGHRA and CDR2 YSYEKL. V gave up 1 base and J gave up 8 bases, with 12 bases separating them. This CDR3 region has 14 residues. CDR3 amino acids: CASSQGAAQKPQHF. CDR3 nucleotides: TGCGCCAGCAGCCAAGGGGCCGCTCAAAAGCCCCAGCATTTT.

The chain joins TRBV5-1 to TRBJ2-7, with D perhaps given as TRBD1 or TRBD2 (5 bases each). The germline V gene encodes CDR1 SGHRS and CDR2 YFSETQ. The V end was cut by 0 bases, the J end by 1 base, with 11 bases between. This CDR3 contains 15 residues. Written as DNA, the CDR3 is TGCGCCAGCAGCTTGGCCTATGGGGGATCCTACGAGCAGTACTTC. This translates into CASSLAYGGSYEQYF.

V gene TRBV11-2 combines with J gene TRBJ1-2; D is uncertain. Germline values: CDR1 SGHAT, CDR2 FQNNGV. CDR3 length: 14 amino acids. Between the trimmed V and J ends, which lost 3 bases and 0 bases, there was a span of 8 bases. CDR3 coding DNA: TGTGCCAGCAGCTTTGTACCAGCTAACTATGGCTACACCTTC. Translating it yields CASSFVPANYGYTF.

The chain uses TRBV11-2 and TRBJ1-5; 7 bases fit TRBD1. Trimming removed 2 bases from V and 2 bases from J; junction bases left unmatched: 0. Germline V gene data show CDR1 as SGHAT and CDR2 as FQNNGV. The CDR3 spans 14 residues. CDR3 sequence reads: CASSLQGGNQPQHF. DNA of the CDR3: TGTGCCAGCAGCTTACAGGGGGGCAATCAGCCCCAGCATTTT.

This clone was detected a few times. The same CDR3 is also encoded by other DNA sequences in this sample. The rearrangement joins TRBV6-5 to TRBJ1-2; possibly TRBD1 for D (6 bases). CDR1 and CDR2 (germline): MNHEY, SVGAGI. V dropped 6 bases and J dropped 3 bases, with 14 bases sitting between them. CDR3 length equals 14 residues. CDR3 residues: CASSLGGSDYGYTF. The CDR3 region has the DNA TGTGCCAGCAGCTTAGGGGGAAGCGACTATGGCTACACCTTC.

The chain uses TRBV11-3 and TRBJ2-1; 8 bases are shared with TRBD1. Germline V gene sequence: CDR1 SGHNT, CDR2 YENEEA. This CDR3 comprises 14 residues. The J segment lost 10 bases and the V segment lost 4 bases, leaving 9 bases of the junction unmatched. CDR3 sequence: CASSSRTGHGEQFF. The CDR3 region has the DNA TGTGCCAGCAGCTCACGGACAGGGCATGGGGAGCAGTTCTTC.